The source of this TCR beta chain is a study of early T cells in non-severe SARS-CoV-2 infection. Germline CDR1 WNHNN, CDR2 SYGVQD (reference sequence). This CDR3 has 13 residues. V was cut by 3 bases and J by 5 bases, with 11 bases left in between. TCRdb redid the calling of the 5' RACE reads with MiXCR, one entry per CDR3 protein. The sample records some 45,000 distinct CDR3 sequences, 5% to 6.5% being singletons. The V gene is TRBV10-1, the J gene TRBJ2-7; D unclear. This TCR derives from an adult who was a healthcare worker with PCR-confirmed SARS-CoV-2 infection or an uninfected control (not recorded which). This specimen consisted of whole blood, obtained at baseline. CDR3 sequence reads: CASSDPGLNEQYF. The CDR3 DNA reads TGCGCCAGCAGTGACCCGGGCTTGAACGAGCAGTACTTC.